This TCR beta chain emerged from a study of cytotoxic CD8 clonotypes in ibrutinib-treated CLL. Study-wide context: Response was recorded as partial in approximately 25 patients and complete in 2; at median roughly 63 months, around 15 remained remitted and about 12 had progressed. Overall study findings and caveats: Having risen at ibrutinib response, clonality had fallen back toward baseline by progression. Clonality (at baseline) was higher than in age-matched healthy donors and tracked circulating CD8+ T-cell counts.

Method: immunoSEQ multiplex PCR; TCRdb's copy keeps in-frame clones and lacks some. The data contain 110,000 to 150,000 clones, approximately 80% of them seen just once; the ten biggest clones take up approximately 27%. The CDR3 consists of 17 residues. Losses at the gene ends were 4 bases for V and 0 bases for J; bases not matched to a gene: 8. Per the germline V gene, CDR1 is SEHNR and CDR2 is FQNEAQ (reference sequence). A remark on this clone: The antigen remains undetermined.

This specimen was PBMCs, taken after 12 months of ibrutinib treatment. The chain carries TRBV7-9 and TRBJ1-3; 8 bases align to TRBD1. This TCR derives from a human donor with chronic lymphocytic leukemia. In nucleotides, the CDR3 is TGTGCCAGCAGCTCAAACAGGGACAGGCCCTCTGGAAACACCATATATTTT. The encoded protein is CASSSNRDRPSGNTIYF.